This T cell receptor beta chain was profiled in a study of shared clonotypes between healthy human individuals. As for the study in general: The study drew on two women and a few men aged 18 to 49 as donors.

Authors' methods: Filtering differed, since immunoSEQ gave only junction sequences and no quality scores. Only in-frame clones appear in the TCRdb table, and some are missing; sequencing was by immunoSEQ multiplex PCR. That table supplies the V and J calls and clone size; D and trimming were determined from the DNA. Among 450,000 to 500,000 clones, more than 65% were seen once, and the ten largest hold roughly 13%. The receptor was derived from a woman aged 40 to 49 in good health. Some clones in this sample may be carry-over from other donors' samples. The sequenced sample consisted of PBMCs.

The CDR3 sequence is CATSRGDTITGDTEAFF. In DNA, the CDR3 is TGTGCCACCAGCCGGGGGGACACAATAACAGGGGACACTGAAGCTTTCTTT. The chain joins TRBV15 to TRBJ1-1; TRBD1 matches 7 bases. This CDR3 is 17 amino acids long. V lost 5 bases, J lost 3 bases, and 15 bases stayed unmatched. Germline V gives CDR1 LNHNV, CDR2 YYDKDF (reference sequence).